This entry concerns a single T cell receptor beta chain. V trimming: 4 bases; J trimming: 4 bases; junction bases outside the gene matches: 10. Germline V CDR1 and CDR2: MGHRA, YSYEKL. CDR3 size: 15 residues. Sequenced by immunoSEQ multiplex PCR; TCRdb stores in-frame clones only, minus some. This sample yields approximately 73,000 clones, of which over 90% are seen a single time; over 0.35% belongs to the top ten. The data originate from a study of technical replicates of blood from four donors. This clonotype was sampled from a human donor in good health. The sequencing sample was made of T cells isolated from PBMCs. The rearrangement links TRBV4-1 to TRBJ2-7, with 7 nucleotides matching TRBD1. The CDR3 DNA reads TGCGCCAGCAGCCTCTCTATAGGGACAGTTTACGAGCAGTACTTC. Amino acids: CASSLSIGTVYEQYF.